These T cell receptor beta chains were read from a single sample in a study of blood T cells in healthy people across ages. MiXCR was run by TCRdb on the 5' RACE reads, yielding one entry per CDR3 protein. The sample lists about 570,000 distinct CDR3 sequences; 25% to 30% were seen once. The specimen sequenced was blood. These receptors were obtained from an older woman in good health. The CDR3 runs from the conserved cysteine through the conserved F or W. D genes are given only for firm matches. Clone size is not always given. Where it is, it says once, few, many or a class for expanded clones.

cdr3_nt | cdr3_aa | j_call | d_call | clone_size | v_call
TGTGCCAGCAGTTTCGTAGCGGGGGGAAACAATGAGCAGTTCTTC | CASSFVAGGNNEQFF | TRBJ2-1 | TRBD2 | . | TRBV27
TGCAGTGCTAACCTCCGGCAGTACAATGAGCAGTTCTTC | CSANLRQYNEQFF | TRBJ2-1 | . | few | TRBV20-1
TGTGCCAGCAGCTTTCGGGGCGCGAACACCGGGGAGCTGTTTTTT | CASSFRGANTGELFF | TRBJ2-2 | . | few | TRBV7-2
TGCGCCAGCAGCCAATTGGGGCAGTCCGAGGCCCAGTACTTC | CASSQLGQSEAQYF | TRBJ2-5 | . | . | TRBV4-3
TGTGCCAGCACGGGGGAGCTGTCGTCCTTAGGGGAGACCCAGTACTTC | CASTGELSSLGETQYF | TRBJ2-5 | . | . | TRBV11-1
TGTGCCAGCAGCTCGATGCGAGGAGGCGAAAAACTGTTTTTT | CASSSMRGGEKLFF | TRBJ1-4 | . | . | TRBV5-5
TGTGCCAGCAGTTATTGGGGGAACTCTGGGGCCAACGTCCTGACTTTC | CASSYWGNSGANVLTF | TRBJ2-6 | . | . | TRBV6-2/TRBV6-3
TGTGCCAGCAGCCTGGGTAGGGGCCCCAGAGAGACCCAGTACTTC | CASSLGRGPRETQYF | TRBJ2-5 | . | . | TRBV7-2
TGTGCCAGCATTCCTGGCCCAGGGAACTATGGCTACACCTTC | CASIPGPGNYGYTF | TRBJ1-2 | . | . | TRBV28
TGCAGTGCTAGTGGGCCCGACGGGGAAAAACTGTTTTTT | CSASGPDGEKLFF | TRBJ1-4 | . | . | TRBV20-1
TGTGCCAGCAGCGTAGGTCCCGGGACAGAGTATAGCTCTGGGGCCAACGTCCTGACTTTC | CASSVGPGTEYSSGANVLTF | TRBJ2-6 | TRBD1 | . | TRBV9
TGCGCCAGCAGCCAAGGCCTTCTTACCGAAGCTTTCTTT | CASSQGLLTEAFF | TRBJ1-1 | . | . | TRBV4-1
TGTGCCAGCAGTGAAGCCTGGAAGCAGTTCTTC | CASSEAWKQFF | TRBJ2-1 | . | few | TRBV2
TGTGCCATCAGGGGGACAGTAAGCTCCTACGAGCAGTACTTC | CAIRGTVSSYEQYF | TRBJ2-7 | TRBD1 | many | TRBV10-3
TGTGCCACCAGTGATCGGGGGGCCGGAACAGATACGCAGTATTTT | CATSDRGAGTDTQYF | TRBJ2-3 | . | . | TRBV24-1
TGTGCCAGCAGCTTCGACAGGGAGAGCACTGAAGCTTTCTTT | CASSFDRESTEAFF | TRBJ1-1 | TRBD1 | few | TRBV7-2
TGTGCCAGCTCACCAATGGGACTAGCGGGGGGGAGCTCCTACGAGCAGTACTTC | CASSPMGLAGGSSYEQYF | TRBJ2-7 | TRBD2 | few | TRBV18
TGTGCCAGCAGTGCACTGTCATCGGACACTGAAGCTTTCTTT | CASSALSSDTEAFF | TRBJ1-1 | . | . | TRBV2
TGTGCCAGCAGTTTCCGGGACAGCATGAACGAGCAGTACTTC | CASSFRDSMNEQYF | TRBJ2-7 | TRBD1 | many | TRBV12-3/TRBV12-4
TGTGCCAGCAGCACTGGGGGGCCGGGCACCGGGGAGCTGTTTTTT | CASSTGGPGTGELFF | TRBJ2-2 | . | . | TRBV7-2
TGCGCCAGCAAGCTGGAGAGGGGCCCCCAAGAGACCCAGTACTTC | CASKLERGPQETQYF | TRBJ2-5 | . | few | TRBV5-1
TGTGCCTGGAGAAAGGGTACAGATACGCAGTATTTT | CAWRKGTDTQYF | TRBJ2-3 | . | few | TRBV30
TGCAGTGCCTTCCCCATGGACGGGGATAGCTCCTACAATGAGCAGTTCTTC | CSAFPMDGDSSYNEQFF | TRBJ2-1 | . | . | TRBV20-1
TGCAGCGTTGGGGACAGGGAAACAGATACGCAGTATTTT | CSVGDRETDTQYF | TRBJ2-3 | TRBD1 | few | TRBV29-1
TGTGCCAGCAGCTCCGGGACTACCGTCGGGGAGTACTTC | CASSSGTTVGEYF | TRBJ2-5 | TRBD2 | . | TRBV7-2
TGTGCCAGCAGCTCCCCTCGGGGGGTCGGTGAAAAACTGTTTTTT | CASSSPRGVGEKLFF | TRBJ1-4 | . | . | TRBV7-8
TGCGCCAGCGGCTCAATGTCAGCGGGGGGTAATAAGGTGTCAGATACGCAGTATTTT | CASGSMSAGGNKVSDTQYF | TRBJ2-3 | TRBD2 | . | TRBV5-1
TGTGCCAGCAGCTTAGAGGGACTAGCGGGGGTCCGTCGGAATGAGCAGTTCTTC | CASSLEGLAGVRRNEQFF | TRBJ2-1 | TRBD2 | . | TRBV7-2
TGTGCCACCGGGGAGGGCGCCGGCTACACCTTC | CATGEGAGYTF | TRBJ1-2 | . | . | TRBV10-3
TGTGCCAGCGCTAGCGGGGGGGCAGAGCAGTTCTTC | CASASGGAEQFF | TRBJ2-1 | TRBD2 | . | TRBV7-2
TGTGCCAGCAGCCAAGATGGTACCATTCAGTACTTC | CASSQDGTIQYF | TRBJ2-4 | . | . | TRBV3-1
TGCAGCGTTGTAGATCTACGGCACAGTAACTACGAGCAGTACTTC | CSVVDLRHSNYEQYF | TRBJ2-7 | . | . | TRBV29-1
TGTGCCAGCAGTGACAGGGGGCTTCAAGATACGCAGTATTTT | CASSDRGLQDTQYF | TRBJ2-3 | TRBD1 | few | TRBV6-4
TGTGCCAGCAGCCAAGTACTCACCTTGAACACTGAAGCCTTCTTT | CASSQVLTLNTEAFF | TRBJ1-1 | . | few | TRBV3-1
TGTGCCAGCAGTGTTGAACAGGTGGACGAGCAGTACTTC | CASSVEQVDEQYF | TRBJ2-7 | . | few | TRBV2
TGTGCCAGCGCTACGGGGGGGAACACCGGGGAGCTGTTTTTT | CASATGGNTGELFF | TRBJ2-2 | TRBD2 | few | TRBV11-2
TGCAGTGCTTATCACCCGGGACAGGGCCAGCCCCAGCATTTT | CSAYHPGQGQPQHF | TRBJ1-5 | TRBD1 | few | TRBV20-1
TGCAGCGTTAATCAACCCCCTCCGGGGACCACAGATACGCAGTATTTT | CSVNQPPPGTTDTQYF | TRBJ2-3 | . | . | TRBV29-1
TGTGCCAGCAGTCAACTAGCGGGGGGAAGACCGAACACCGGGGAGCTGTTTTTT | CASSQLAGGRPNTGELFF | TRBJ2-2 | TRBD2 | . | TRBV2
TGCAGTGCTAGAGGCCACCGGGACAAGAACTACGAGCAGTACTTC | CSARGHRDKNYEQYF | TRBJ2-7 | . | . | TRBV20-1
TGTGCCAGCAGCTTTTGGGACAGGGTCGGCGAAAAACTGTTTTTT | CASSFWDRVGEKLFF | TRBJ1-4 | TRBD1 | . | TRBV5-6
TGCAGCGCTGGGACAGGGGACGGAGATACGCAGTATTTT | CSAGTGDGDTQYF | TRBJ2-3 | TRBD1 | . | TRBV29-1
TGCAGTGCTAGGAAAGCGGGGGGGCCAAGCAATGAGCAGTTCTTC | CSARKAGGPSNEQFF | TRBJ2-1 | TRBD2 | few | TRBV20-1
TGTGCCAGCAGCCTGAGGGGGACAGCCAACACGAACACTGAAGCTTTCTTT | CASSLRGTANTNTEAFF | TRBJ1-1 | TRBD1 | few | TRBV4-2
TGTGCCAGCAGCGAAGGACAGGCTAGCAATCAGCCCCAGCATTTT | CASSEGQASNQPQHF | TRBJ1-5 | TRBD1 | few | TRBV11-2
TGCGCCAGCAGCCAAGAAGACACTCAATATGGCTACACCTTC | CASSQEDTQYGYTF | TRBJ1-2 | . | . | TRBV4-3
TGCAGTGCGATTACAGGGGCTGGGAGCAATCAGCCCCAGCATTTT | CSAITGAGSNQPQHF | TRBJ1-5 | TRBD1 | . | TRBV20-1
TGTGCCAGCGGGCCGCGGGGCAGCATCACCGGGGAGCTGTTTTTT | CASGPRGSITGELFF | TRBJ2-2 | . | few | TRBV9
TGTGCCAGCAGCTTAGGGTTCCGCGCGAACACCGGGGAGCTGTTTTTT | CASSLGFRANTGELFF | TRBJ2-2 | . | . | TRBV7-9
TGCAGTGCTAGAGATAAGAGGGGGGGCATAGATACGCAGTATTTT | CSARDKRGGIDTQYF | TRBJ2-3 | . | few | TRBV20-1
TGTGCCAGCAGCCAAGATACCAGTCCAGGGCAGCCCCAGCATTTT | CASSQDTSPGQPQHF | TRBJ1-5 | . | . | TRBV3-1
TGTGCCAGCAGAGCAGGGCCTGCTACTGGAAACACCATATATTTT | CASRAGPATGNTIYF | TRBJ1-3 | . | . | TRBV12-3/TRBV12-4
TGCGCCAGCAGCCCTCGGACAGGGTCCTCCTCCGGGGCCAACGTCCTGACTTTC | CASSPRTGSSSGANVLTF | TRBJ2-6 | TRBD1 | . | TRBV5-1
TGTGCCATCAGACGACAGGGGCTAAATGAAGCTTTCTTT | CAIRRQGLNEAFF | TRBJ1-1 | TRBD1 | few | TRBV10-3
TGCGCCAGCAGCTTAACGGTAGCCAAAAACATTCAGTACTTC | CASSLTVAKNIQYF | TRBJ2-4 | . | . | TRBV5-1
TGTGCCAGCCCTCGGGATGGGGACGGCGGGGTCACAGATACGCAGTATTTT | CASPRDGDGGVTDTQYF | TRBJ2-3 | . | . | TRBV18
TGTGCCAGCAGCCGGGACAGGGTCGCCGAGCAGTACTTC | CASSRDRVAEQYF | TRBJ2-7 | TRBD1 | few | TRBV27
TGCGCCAGCAGCTTATCGGGACAGTACACCGGGGAGCTGTTTTTT | CASSLSGQYTGELFF | TRBJ2-2 | TRBD1 | . | TRBV5-1
TGCGCCAGCAGCAGAACAGGGGGTACTGAAGCTTTCTTT | CASSRTGGTEAFF | TRBJ1-1 | TRBD1 | many | TRBV6-2/TRBV6-3
TGTGCCAGCAGCCAAGATCTAGCGGGGGCAAACACGGATACGCAGTATTTT | CASSQDLAGANTDTQYF | TRBJ2-3 | TRBD2 | . | TRBV3-1